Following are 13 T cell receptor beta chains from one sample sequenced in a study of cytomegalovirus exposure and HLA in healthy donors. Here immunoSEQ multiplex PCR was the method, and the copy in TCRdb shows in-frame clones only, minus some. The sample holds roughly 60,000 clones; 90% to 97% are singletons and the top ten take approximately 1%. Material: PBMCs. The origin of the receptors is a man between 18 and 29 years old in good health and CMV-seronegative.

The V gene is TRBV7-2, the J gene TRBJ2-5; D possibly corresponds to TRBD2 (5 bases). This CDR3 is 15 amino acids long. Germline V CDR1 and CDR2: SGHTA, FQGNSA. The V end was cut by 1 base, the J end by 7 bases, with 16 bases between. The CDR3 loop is CASSLESRGPGTQYF. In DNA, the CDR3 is TGTGCCAGCAGCTTAGAGTCGCGCGGGCCGGGGACCCAGTACTTC.

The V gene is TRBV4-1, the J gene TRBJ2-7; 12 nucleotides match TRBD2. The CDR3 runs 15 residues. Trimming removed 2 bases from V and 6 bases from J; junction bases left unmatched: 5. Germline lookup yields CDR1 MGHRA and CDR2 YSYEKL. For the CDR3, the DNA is TGCGCCAGCAGCCAACCGACTAGCGGGAGTCCCGAGCAGTACTTC. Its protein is CASSQPTSGSPEQYF.

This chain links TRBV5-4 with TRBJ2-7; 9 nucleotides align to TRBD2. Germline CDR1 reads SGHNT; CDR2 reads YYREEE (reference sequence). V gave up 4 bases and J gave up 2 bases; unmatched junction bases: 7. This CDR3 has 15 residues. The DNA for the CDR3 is TGTGCCAGCAGCGTCCCGACTAGCGGAGCCTACGAGCAGTACTTC. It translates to CASSVPTSGAYEQYF.

CDR3: CAWSATPGQGTYEQYF. As DNA, the CDR3 is TGTGCCTGGAGCGCTACCCCCGGACAGGGTACCTACGAGCAGTACTTC. V is TRBV30 and J is TRBJ2-7; 8 positions match TRBD1. The junction had 12 bases not matched to a gene; V was cut back by 3 bases and J by 2 bases. Germline loops: CDR1 GTSNPN, CDR2 SVGIG (reference sequence). The CDR3 has 16 residues.

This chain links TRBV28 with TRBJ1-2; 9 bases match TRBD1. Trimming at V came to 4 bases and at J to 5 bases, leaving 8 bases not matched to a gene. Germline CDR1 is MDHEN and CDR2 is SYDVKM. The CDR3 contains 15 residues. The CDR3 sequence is CASSSITGGDYGYTF. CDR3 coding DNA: TGTGCCAGCAGTTCAATTACAGGGGGCGATTATGGCTACACCTTC.

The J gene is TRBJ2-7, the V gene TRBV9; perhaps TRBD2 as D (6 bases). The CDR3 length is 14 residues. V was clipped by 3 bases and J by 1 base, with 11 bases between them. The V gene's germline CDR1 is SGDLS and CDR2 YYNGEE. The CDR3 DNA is TGTGCCAGCAGCGCGGGGGACGGATCCTACGAGCAGTACTTC. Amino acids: CASSAGDGSYEQYF.

CDR3 DNA: TGCGCCAGCAGCCCAGGACTAGCGGGTATAGGATCCTACGAGCAGTACTTC. It is translated as CASSPGLAGIGSYEQYF. J is TRBJ2-7 and V is TRBV5-1; 11 positions match TRBD2. Per the germline V gene, CDR1 is SGHRS and CDR2 is YFSETQ. The CDR3 runs 17 residues. Trimming cost V 4 bases and J 1 base; bases outside gene matches: 10.

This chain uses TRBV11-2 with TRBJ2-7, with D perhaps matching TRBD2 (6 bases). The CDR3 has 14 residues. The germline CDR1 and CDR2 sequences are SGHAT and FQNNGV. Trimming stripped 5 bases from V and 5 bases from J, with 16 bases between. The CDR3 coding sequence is TGTGCCAGCAGCCCCCTGGGACTTGATGACGAGCAGTACTTC. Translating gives CASSPLGLDDEQYF.

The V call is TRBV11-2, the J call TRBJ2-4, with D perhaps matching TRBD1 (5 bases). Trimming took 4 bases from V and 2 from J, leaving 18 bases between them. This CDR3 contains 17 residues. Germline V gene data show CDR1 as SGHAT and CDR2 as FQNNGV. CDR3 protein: CASSSVWGARTKNIQYF. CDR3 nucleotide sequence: TGTGCCAGCAGCTCTGTTTGGGGCGCAAGAACCAAAAACATTCAGTACTTC.

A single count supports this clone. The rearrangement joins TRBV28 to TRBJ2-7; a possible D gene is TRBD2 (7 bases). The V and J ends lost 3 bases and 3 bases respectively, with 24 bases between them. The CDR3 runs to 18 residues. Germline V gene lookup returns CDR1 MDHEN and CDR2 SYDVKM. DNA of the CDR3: TGTGCCAGCAGTTTGGGAAGGGGGGGACGGAGGGGGTACTACGAGCAGTACTTC. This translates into CASSLGRGGRRGYYEQYF.

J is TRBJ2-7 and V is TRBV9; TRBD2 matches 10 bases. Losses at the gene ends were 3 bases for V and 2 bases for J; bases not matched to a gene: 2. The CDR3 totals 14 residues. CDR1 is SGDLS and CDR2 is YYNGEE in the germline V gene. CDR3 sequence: CASSGTSGPYEQYF. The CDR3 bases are TGTGCCAGCAGCGGGACTAGCGGACCCTACGAGCAGTACTTC. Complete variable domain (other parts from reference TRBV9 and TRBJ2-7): DSGVTQTPKHLITATGQRVTLRCSPRSGDLSVYWYQQSLDQGLQFLIQYYNGEERAKGNILERFSAQQFPDLHSELNLSSLELGDSALYFCASSGTSGPYEQYFGPGTRLTVT.

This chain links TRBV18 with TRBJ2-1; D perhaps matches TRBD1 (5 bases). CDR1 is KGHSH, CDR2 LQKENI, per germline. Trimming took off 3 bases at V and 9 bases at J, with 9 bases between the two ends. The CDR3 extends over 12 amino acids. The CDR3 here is CASSPDIGEQFF. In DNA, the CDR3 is TGTGCCAGCTCACCGGACATTGGTGAGCAGTTCTTC.

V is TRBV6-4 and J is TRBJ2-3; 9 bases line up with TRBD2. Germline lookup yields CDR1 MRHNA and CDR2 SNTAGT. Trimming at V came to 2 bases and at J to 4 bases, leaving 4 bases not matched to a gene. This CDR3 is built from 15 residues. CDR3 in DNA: TGTGCCAGCAGTGACCGTGCGGGAGGGCCAGATACGCAGTATTTT. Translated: CASSDRAGGPDTQYF.